This TCR beta chain was profiled in a study of human T cells and chemical hapten exposure. TCRdb used MiXCR to reprocess the RACE reads, holding one entry per CDR3 protein. Among about 80,000 distinct CDR3 sequences listed, less than 15% were seen once. Time point defined: pre-sensitization, week 0. Treatment reported: therapeutic diphenylcyclopropenone sensitization with weekly scalp DPC. The CDR3 loop spans 16 amino acids. Trimming took 5 bases from V and 0 from J; bases not matched to a gene: 7. Material: whole blood, obtained in connection with sensitization to the hapten diphenylcyclopropenone (DPC). V gene TRBV12-3 or TRBV12-4 combines with J gene TRBJ2-3, with 8 positions matching TRBD2. This TCR derives from a woman in her forties or fifties with alopecia areata. Some clones in this sample may be carry-over from other donors' samples. The CDR3 DNA is TGTGCCAGCAGTAAGGGGCCGGGAGGGAGCACAGATACGCAGTATTTT. This sequence encodes CASSKGPGGSTDTQYF.